The 9 T cell receptor beta chains below all came from one sample that was sequenced in a study of memory CD4+ T cells and cytomegalovirus serostatus. Profiled with immunoSEQ multiplex PCR; TCRdb holds only in-frame clones, not every one. Here the sample spans more than 35,000 clones, over 65% being singletons. Single viable CD3+CD4+CD8-CD45RO+ cells were sorted as the memory CD4+ T cells. Sample: memory CD4+ T cells from blood. All receptors derive from an adult in good health and CMV-seronegative.

The chain couples TRBV27 to TRBJ1-2; D might be TRBD1 (5 bases). Germline CDR1 reads MNHEY; CDR2 reads SMNVEV (reference sequence). This CDR3 spans 13 amino acids. V was pared by 0 bases and J by 8 bases, with 10 bases between. The CDR3 DNA follows: TGTGCCAGCAGTTTATCCCAGGGAGGCGGCTACACCTTC. Its protein product is CASSLSQGGGYTF.

This sequence joins TRBV29-1 and TRBJ1-1; 8 nucleotides align to TRBD1. Germline-derived CDR1 and CDR2 are SQVTM and ANQGSEA. Trimming at V came to 7 bases and at J to 1 base, leaving 11 bases not matched to a gene. CDR3 length: 15 residues. CDR3 nucleotides: TGCAGCGCTCTAAGTCCCGGGACAGGGAACACTGAAGCTTTCTTT. It yields the protein CSALSPGTGNTEAFF.

This chain links TRBV10-1 with TRBJ2-4; 7 positions agree with TRBD1. The germline gives CDR1 WNHNN, CDR2 SYGVQD (reference sequence). V was pared by 8 bases and J by 0 bases, with 7 bases of the junction left unmatched. The CDR3 is 15 residues long. CDR3 in DNA: TGCGCCAGCGCAGGACAGGCCCCAGCCAAAAACATTCAGTACTTC. Protein sequence: CASAGQAPAKNIQYF.

The chain links TRBV18 to TRBJ2-6, with no clear D. V shed 2 bases and J shed 9 bases, with 2 bases lying between them. This CDR3 is built from 11 residues. CDR1 and CDR2 (germline): KGHSH, LQKENI. CDR3 bases: TGTGCCAGCTCACCAGGCAACGTCCTGACTTTC. It yields the protein CASSPGNVLTF.

The V call is TRBV6-5, the J call TRBJ1-1, with 10 bases matching TRBD1. The CDR3 extends over 15 amino acids. V gave up 0 bases and J gave up 3 bases; unmatched junction bases: 1. Germline V gene lookup returns CDR1 MNHEY and CDR2 SVGAGI. As DNA, the CDR3 is TGTGCCAGCAGTTACTCGGGGACAGGGGACACTGAAGCTTTCTTT. Translating it yields CASSYSGTGDTEAFF.

The V and J genes are TRBV4-1 and TRBJ2-1; 16 nucleotides agree with TRBD2. The J segment lost 6 bases and the V segment lost 4 bases, leaving 9 bases of the junction unmatched. The germline V gene has CDR1 MGHRA and CDR2 YSYEKL. The CDR3 consists of 18 residues. CDR3 sequence reads: CASSRGLAGGTGSNEQFF. CDR3 in DNA: TGCGCCAGCAGCCGGGGACTAGCGGGGGGGACCGGGAGCAATGAGCAGTTCTTC.

This clone has only a few counts. The chain recombines TRBV29-1 with TRBJ1-3; D not resolved. This CDR3 region has 13 residues. Germline V gives CDR1 SQVTM, CDR2 ANQGSEA. V was pared by 6 bases and J by 4 bases, with 13 bases between. CDR3 sequence reads: CSVREGGGNTIYF. Written as DNA, the CDR3 is TGCAGCGTCCGAGAGGGAGGAGGAAACACCATATATTTT. Together with reference TRBV29-1 and TRBJ1-3, the CDR3 gives the full variable domain: SAVISQKPSRDICQRGTSLTIQCQVDSQVTMMFWYRQQPGQSLTLIATANQGSEATYESGFVIDKFPISRPNLTFSTLTVSNMSPEDSSIYLCSVREGGGNTIYFGEGSWLTVV.

This sequence joins TRBV7-9 and TRBJ2-3; D is uncertain. Trimming pared 5 bases from V and 1 base from J, leaving 16 bases between. CDR3 length: 16 amino acids. In germline, CDR1 is SEHNR, CDR2 FQNEAQ (reference sequence). The CDR3 sequence: CASSRRLSGGTDTQYF. The CDR3 DNA follows: TGTGCCAGCAGCAGACGGCTAAGTGGGGGCACAGATACGCAGTATTTT.

Here the CDR3 reads CASSDRGDTDTQYF. CDR3 DNA sequence: TGTGCCAGTAGCGACAGGGGGGACACAGATACGCAGTATTTT. The V call is TRBV19, the J call TRBJ2-3, with 9 bases identical to TRBD1. Germline V CDR1 and CDR2: LNHDA, SQIVND (reference sequence). V was clipped by 6 bases and J by 2 bases; unmatched bases: 3. The CDR3 has 14 amino acids.